The 19 T cell receptor beta chains listed next were all sequenced from one sample in a study of cytomegalovirus exposure and HLA in healthy donors. This PCR relied on a set of 60 Vbeta primers and 13 Jbeta primers. The protocol was immunoSEQ multiplex PCR, while the TCRdb copy is restricted to in-frame clones and leaves out a portion. The profile shows over 100,000 clones, about 86% of them singletons. Source material: PBMCs. Every receptor here comes from a woman younger than 45 in good health and CMV-seronegative.

The chain links TRBV4-1 to TRBJ2-3, with D perhaps matching TRBD2 (6 bases). Germline loops: CDR1 MGHRA, CDR2 YSYEKL. Trimming removed 2 bases from V and 4 bases from J, with 13 bases in between. This CDR3 comprises 15 residues. The CDR3 nucleotides are TGCGCCAGCAGCCAAACGGCGGGGCCGTCAGATACGCAGTATTTT. Translated, it gives CASSQTAGPSDTQYF.

As regards this clone: One junction end does not reproduce the germline sequence, and a read error may be involved. The gene calls are TRBV30 and TRBJ1-1, with D tentatively TRBD1 (6 bases). The CDR3 totals 14 residues. Germline values: CDR1 GTSNPN, CDR2 SVGIG (reference sequence). This CDR3 is CAWSASTGNPEAFF. The CDR3 nucleotides read TGTGCCTGGAGTGCCTCCACAGGGAACCCTGAAGCTTTCTTT.

The CDR3 sequence is CASRSTGTQPQHF. The CDR3 DNA reads TGTGCCAGCAGGTCTACAGGTACTCAGCCCCAGCATTTT. V and J are TRBV2 and TRBJ1-5; D possibly corresponds to TRBD1 (5 bases). Germline lookup yields CDR1 SNHLY and CDR2 FYNNEI. The CDR3 spans 13 residues. Trimming pared 6 bases from V and 6 bases from J, leaving 12 bases between.

Concerning this clone: It is likely a read error: a sequence one base away is far more abundant. This chain connects TRBV4-2 to TRBJ2-7, with 12 nucleotides matching TRBD2. The CDR3 spans 15 residues. The trim removed 1 base at V and 5 bases at J, leaving 3 bases unmatched. Per the germline V gene, CDR1 is LGHNA and CDR2 is YNFKEQ. CDR3 amino acids: CASSQGLAGAHEQYF. The CDR3 nucleotides read TGTGCCAGCAGCCAAGGACTAGCGGGAGCCCACGAGCAGTACTTC.

The rearrangement links TRBV11-2 to TRBJ2-1; TRBD1 matches at 9 bases. Germline CDR1 and CDR2: SGHAT and FQNNGV. The CDR3 contains 14 residues. V dropped 5 bases and J dropped 5; count of bases not matched to a gene: 4. The CDR3 loop is CASSGQGLDNEQFF. For the CDR3, the DNA is TGTGCCAGCAGCGGACAGGGGCTCGACAATGAGCAGTTCTTC.

The chain uses TRBV2 and TRBJ2-2, with 11 bases identical to TRBD2. CDR1 is SNHLY, CDR2 FYNNEI, per germline. The CDR3 runs to 16 residues. Unmatched junction bases numbered 3, after V lost 6 bases and J lost 0 bases. The CDR3 loop is CASRKGLAANTGELFF. The CDR3 coding sequence is TGTGCCAGCAGAAAGGGACTAGCGGCGAACACCGGGGAGCTGTTTTTT. Full variable domain (missing parts from reference TRBV2 and TRBJ2-2): EPEVTQTPSHQVTQMGQEVILRCVPISNHLYFYWYRQILGQKVEFLVSFYNNEISEKSEIFDDQFSVERPDGSNFTLKIRSTKLEDSAMYFCASRKGLAANTGELFFGEGSRLTVL.

V and J are TRBV5-4 and TRBJ2-2; TRBD1 matches 7 bases. The germline V gene encodes CDR1 SGHNT and CDR2 YYREEE (reference sequence). V gave up 0 bases and J gave up 5 bases; unmatched junction bases: 4. The CDR3 length is 15 residues. CDR3 protein: CASSLGGQTTGELFF. CDR3 nucleotide sequence: TGTGCCAGCAGCTTGGGGGGACAGACAACCGGGGAGCTGTTTTTT. The entire variable domain, with the rest obtained from reference TRBV5-4 and TRBJ2-2, is as follows: ETGVTQSPTHLIKTRGQQVTLRCSSQSGHNTVSWYQQALGQGPQFIFQYYREEENGRGNFPPRFSGLQFPNYSSELNVNALELDDSALYLCASSLGGQTTGELFFGEGSRLTVL.

This clone was counted a few times. The V and J genes are TRBV2 and TRBJ1-4; D gene unclear. The V gene lost 1 base and the J gene lost 0 bases, with 6 bases spanning the gap. CDR3 length equals 15 residues. CDR1 and CDR2 from the germline V gene are SNHLY and FYNNEI. This CDR3 is CASSEGGPTNEKLFF. The DNA of the CDR3 is TGTGCCAGCAGTGAAGGCGGGCCAACTAATGAAAAACTGTTTTTT.

The V call is TRBV2, the J call TRBJ2-3; 8 positions match TRBD1. This CDR3 is 12 amino acids long. Trimming removed 5 bases from V and 9 bases from J; junction bases left unmatched: 4. Germline CDR1 reads SNHLY; CDR2 reads FYNNEI. Here the CDR3 reads CASSLNRGTQYF. Here the CDR3 DNA reads TGTGCCAGCAGTCTAAACAGGGGGACGCAGTATTTT.

As DNA, the CDR3 is TGTGCCAGCATGGGACTAGTTGGGGAGACCCAGTACTTC. Encoded protein: CASMGLVGETQYF. The genes are TRBV6-1 and TRBJ2-5; 8 bases are a match to TRBD2. The ends lost 7 bases at V and 5 bases at J; junction bases unmatched: 6. The CDR3 spans 13 residues. Germline values: CDR1 MNHNS, CDR2 SASEGT.

The V and J genes are TRBV19 and TRBJ2-2, with D hard to call. CDR3 length: 14 amino acids. The ends were cut back, 5 bases at V and 4 bases at J, with 11 bases in the middle. Germline V gene sequence: CDR1 LNHDA, CDR2 SQIVND (reference sequence). CDR3 loop: CASSQRSSTGELFF. Here the CDR3 DNA reads TGTGCCAGTAGTCAACGGAGTAGCACCGGGGAGCTGTTTTTT.

The CDR3 region is CALGTANTEAFF. For the CDR3, the DNA is TGTGCCTTAGGGACAGCGAACACTGAAGCTTTCTTT. The gene calls are TRBV30 and TRBJ1-1; 7 nucleotides align to TRBD1. This CDR3 region has 12 residues. The V and J ends lost 7 bases and 1 base, in that order; junction bases with no gene match: 3. Germline CDR1 reads GTSNPN; CDR2 reads SVGIG (reference sequence). The variable domain in full, completed from reference TRBV30 and TRBJ1-1, reads SQTIHQWPATLVQPVGSPLSLECTVEGTSNPNLYWYRQAAGRGLQLLFYSVGIGQISSEVPQNLSASRPQDRQFILSSKKLLLSDSGFYLCALGTANTEAFFGQGTRLTVV.

For the CDR3, the DNA is TGCGCCAGCAGCTCCCAGGAAGCTGGAAACACCATATATTTT. It specifies CASSSQEAGNTIYF. This chain connects TRBV5-1 to TRBJ1-3; D is unclear. The CDR3 is made up of 14 amino acids. The germline gives CDR1 SGHRS, CDR2 YFSETQ. V dropped 3 bases and J dropped 2 bases, with 9 bases sitting between them. The full variable domain, its missing parts supplied by reference TRBV5-1 and TRBJ1-3, is KAGVTQTPRYLIKTRGQQVTLSCSPISGHRSVSWYQQTPGQGLQFLFEYFSETQRNKGNFPGRFSGRQFSNSRSEMNVSTLELGDSALYLCASSSQEAGNTIYFGEGSWLTVV.

This clone was seen once. V is TRBV5-1 and J is TRBJ2-3, with TRBD1 identical over 10 bases. Germline CDR1 reads SGHRS; CDR2 reads YFSETQ. This CDR3 comprises 16 residues. V was pared by 3 bases and J by 0 bases, with 4 bases of the junction left unmatched. The CDR3 DNA reads TGCGCCAGCAGCTCCGGACAGGGGGGGAGCACAGATACGCAGTATTTT. Protein sequence: CASSSGQGGSTDTQYF.

The V and J genes are TRBV5-5 and TRBJ2-7; D not resolved. This CDR3 is 13 amino acids long. CDR1 SGHKS and CDR2 YYEKEE come from the germline V gene (reference sequence). V dropped 0 bases and J dropped 6 bases, with 10 bases sitting between them. CDR3 nucleotide sequence: TGTGCCAGCAGCTTGGCCATGGCCCGCGAGCAGTACTTC. Residues: CASSLAMAREQYF.

The rearrangement joins TRBV9 to TRBJ2-1; 9 nucleotides agree with TRBD2. The J segment lost 8 bases and the V segment lost 2 bases, leaving 11 bases of the junction unmatched. The CDR3 extends over 16 amino acids. CDR1 and CDR2 (germline): SGDLS, YYNGEE. DNA of the CDR3: TGTGCCAGCAGCGTTCGATGGTTAGCGGGGGCAGATGAGCAGTTCTTC. Residues: CASSVRWLAGADEQFF.

This sequence joins TRBV19 and TRBJ1-3; D is ambiguous. V gave up 8 bases and J gave up 0 bases, with 8 bases separating them. CDR3 size: 13 residues. Germline CDR1 LNHDA, CDR2 SQIVND (reference sequence). CDR3 loop: CASDNFSGNTIYF. The DNA of the CDR3 is TGTGCCAGTGACAATTTCTCTGGAAACACCATATATTTT.

V gene TRBV12-5 combines with J gene TRBJ1-3; 8 nucleotides agree with TRBD1. Trimming cost V 5 bases and J 0 bases; bases outside gene matches: 9. CDR1 and CDR2 (germline): LGHNT, FRNRAP. The CDR3 sequence is 17 residues long. The CDR3 DNA sequence: TGTGCTAGTGGTCCAAGGACAGGGAAGGTCTCTGGAAACACCATATATTTT. Translation: CASGPRTGKVSGNTIYF.

The chain combines TRBV28 with TRBJ1-2; D unclear. V dropped 6 bases and J dropped 2 bases, with 28 bases sitting between them. Germline V gene sequence: CDR1 MDHEN, CDR2 SYDVKM. The CDR3 runs 19 residues. This chain's CDR3 is CASSSSTVRGSSINYGYTF. DNA for the CDR3: TGTGCCAGCAGCTCTTCGACCGTGCGGGGATCCTCAATCAACTATGGCTACACCTTC.